These 11 T cell receptor beta chains share one sample of origin, sequenced in a study of cytomegalovirus exposure and HLA in healthy donors. The PCR used 60 Vbeta and 13 Jbeta primers. Generated by immunoSEQ multiplex PCR, the TCRdb table keeps only in-frame clones and is missing some. The sample lists 120,000 to 150,000 clones, around 90% seen once, with roughly 0.53% in the top ten. Sequencing input: PBMCs. Every receptor here comes from a middle-aged woman in good health and CMV-seronegative.

The chain carries TRBV4-1 and TRBJ2-1, with 8 bases identical to TRBD2. The CDR3 is 16 residues long. Losses at the gene ends were 5 bases for V and 12 bases for J; bases not matched to a gene: 18. Looked up from germline, CDR1 is MGHRA and CDR2 is YSYEKL. The CDR3 DNA follows: TGCGCCAGCAGCGTAAGCGAGGTAGCGGGATTCGCCGGGCAGTTCTTC. It specifies CASSVSEVAGFAGQFF.

The chain joins TRBV6-1 to TRBJ2-5; D possibly corresponds to TRBD1 (6 bases). Trimming shortened V by 5 bases and J by 4 bases, and 11 bases separated the two germline ends. The CDR3 length is 13 residues. CDR1 is MNHNS and CDR2 is SASEGT in the germline V gene. The CDR3 protein is CASSTGKRETQYF. The DNA for the CDR3 is TGTGCCAGCAGTACAGGGAAGAGAGAGACCCAGTACTTC.

The rearrangement joins TRBV5-1 to TRBJ1-1; the D gene is possibly TRBD1 (6 bases). The CDR3 length is 14 residues. Germline values: CDR1 SGHRS, CDR2 YFSETQ. V lost 4 bases to trimming and J lost 7 bases, with 17 bases between them. This chain's CDR3 is CASSAGVQGGEAFF. CDR3 sequence (DNA): TGCGCCAGCAGCGCGGGGGTACAGGGCGGTGAAGCTTTCTTT.

V usage is TRBV6-6 and J usage is TRBJ1-1; D may be TRBD1 (6 bases). Deletions cut 8 bases from V and 0 bases from J, with 7 bases between. This CDR3 spans 12 amino acids. Germline values: CDR1 MNHNY, CDR2 SVGAGI (reference sequence). The CDR3 DNA follows: TGTGCCAGCGGGGGCATGAACACTGAAGCTTTCTTT. It yields the protein CASGGMNTEAFF.

The chain joins TRBV5-1 to TRBJ2-3, with 12 bases fitting TRBD2. J lost 2 bases, V lost 4 bases, and 5 bases had no gene match. Germline CDR1 and CDR2: SGHRS and YFSETQ. The CDR3 is 16 amino acids. CDR3 loop: CASSPLAGGPTDTQYF. CDR3 in DNA: TGCGCCAGCAGCCCTCTAGCGGGAGGGCCCACAGATACGCAGTATTTT.

The rearrangement uses TRBV30 and TRBJ2-7, with D unclear. Trimming stripped 1 base from V and 0 bases from J, with 4 bases between. Germline CDR1 GTSNPN, CDR2 SVGIG (reference sequence). This CDR3 is built from 12 residues. The CDR3 region has the DNA TGTGCCTGGAGTGGAGTCTCCTACGAGCAGTACTTC. Protein product: CAWSGVSYEQYF.

The CDR3 sequence: CASSLAGGRHTQYF. DNA of the CDR3: TGTGCCAGCAGCTTGGCGGGAGGGAGGCATACGCAGTATTTT. The chain joins TRBV11-2 to TRBJ2-3; TRBD2 aligns across 9 bases. Unmatched junction bases numbered 5, after V lost 3 bases and J lost 7 bases. CDR3 length: 14 residues. The germline V gene has CDR1 SGHAT and CDR2 FQNNGV.

V and J are TRBV9 and TRBJ2-2, with 10 bases identical to TRBD2. V lost 3 bases, J lost 4 bases, and 3 bases stayed unmatched. The CDR3 is 15 residues long. From germline, CDR1 is SGDLS and CDR2 YYNGEE. The CDR3 reads CASSGSGRATGELFF. The CDR3 DNA follows: TGTGCCAGCAGCGGGAGCGGGAGGGCCACCGGGGAGCTGTTTTTT.

This clone was recorded once. This chain uses TRBV7-9 with TRBJ2-5; D may be TRBD1 (7 bases). Germline-derived CDR1 and CDR2 are SEHNR and FQNEAQ (reference sequence). Trimming left V 5 bases short and J 14 bases short, with 27 bases between. There are 15 residues in the CDR3. The CDR3 coding sequence is TGTGCCAGCAGCCCTCCGGGACAGCCAAGGGGGGTGGGATACTTC. It codes for CASSPPGQPRGVGYF.

The chain carries TRBV19 and TRBJ2-3, with D tentatively TRBD2 (6 bases). Per the germline V gene, CDR1 is LNHDA and CDR2 is SQIVND (reference sequence). There are 16 residues in the CDR3. V lost 8 bases, J lost 2 bases, and 20 bases lay in between. This CDR3 reads CASAVMGGAVTDTQYF. In DNA, the CDR3 is TGTGCCAGTGCGGTGATGGGAGGCGCCGTCACAGATACGCAGTATTTT.

The chain joins TRBV7-2 to TRBJ1-2; D call uncertain. The CDR3 spans 12 residues. V lost 5 bases, J lost 8 bases, and 12 bases lay in between. Germline V gives CDR1 SGHTA, CDR2 FQGNSA. CDR3 amino acids: CASSTLEAGYTF. In DNA form, the CDR3 reads TGTGCCAGCAGCACACTAGAGGCAGGCTACACCTTC.